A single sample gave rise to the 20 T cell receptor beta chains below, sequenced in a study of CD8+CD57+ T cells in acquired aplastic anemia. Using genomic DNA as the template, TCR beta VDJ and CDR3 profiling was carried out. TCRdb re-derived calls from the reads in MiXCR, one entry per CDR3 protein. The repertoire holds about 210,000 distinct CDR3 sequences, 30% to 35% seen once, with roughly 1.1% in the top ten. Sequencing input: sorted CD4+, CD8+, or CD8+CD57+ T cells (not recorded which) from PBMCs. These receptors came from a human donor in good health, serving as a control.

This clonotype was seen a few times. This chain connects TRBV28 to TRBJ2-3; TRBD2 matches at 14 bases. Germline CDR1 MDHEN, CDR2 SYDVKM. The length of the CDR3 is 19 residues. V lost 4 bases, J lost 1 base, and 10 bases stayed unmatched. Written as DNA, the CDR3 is TGTGCCAGCAGTTGGACTAGCGGGAGGAGTAGGGGCGGCACAGATACGCAGTATTTT. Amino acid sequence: CASSWTSGRSRGGTDTQYF.

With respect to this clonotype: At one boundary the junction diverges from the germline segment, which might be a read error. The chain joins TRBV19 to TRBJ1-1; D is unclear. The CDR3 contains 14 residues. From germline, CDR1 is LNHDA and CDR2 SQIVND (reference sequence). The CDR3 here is CACSIQWLNTEAFF. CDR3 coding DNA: TGTGCCTGTAGCATACAGTGGCTGAACACTGAAGCTTTCTTT. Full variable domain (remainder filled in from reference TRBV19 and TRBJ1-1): DGGITQSPKYLFRKEGQNVTLSCEQNLNHDAMYWYRQDPGQGLRLIYYSQIVNDFQKGDIAEGYSVSREKKESFPLTVTSAQKNPTAFYLCACSIQWLNTEAFFGQGTRLTVV.

The CDR3 protein is CATEKAGLETQYF. CDR3 DNA sequence: TGTGCCACAGAAAAGGCAGGCCTAGAGACCCAGTACTTC. The chain recombines TRBV24-1 with TRBJ2-5; D unresolved. Trimming pared 10 bases from V and 4 bases from J, leaving 15 bases between. This CDR3 spans 13 amino acids. The V gene's germline CDR1 is KGHDR and CDR2 SFDVKD.

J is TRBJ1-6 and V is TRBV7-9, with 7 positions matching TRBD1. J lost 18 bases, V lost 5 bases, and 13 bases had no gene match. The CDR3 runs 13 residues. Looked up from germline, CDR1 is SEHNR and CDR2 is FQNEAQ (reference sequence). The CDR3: CASSPGDRADPHF. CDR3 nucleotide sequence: TGTGCCAGCAGCCCCGGCGACAGGGCGGACCCCCACTTT.

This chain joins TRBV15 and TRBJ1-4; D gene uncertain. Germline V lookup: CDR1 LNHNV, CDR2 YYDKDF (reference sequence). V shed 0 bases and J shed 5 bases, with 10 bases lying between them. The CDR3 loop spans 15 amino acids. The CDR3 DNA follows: TGTGCCACCAGCAGAGATAGGGCCGCAAATGAAAAACTGTTTTTT. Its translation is CATSRDRAANEKLFF.

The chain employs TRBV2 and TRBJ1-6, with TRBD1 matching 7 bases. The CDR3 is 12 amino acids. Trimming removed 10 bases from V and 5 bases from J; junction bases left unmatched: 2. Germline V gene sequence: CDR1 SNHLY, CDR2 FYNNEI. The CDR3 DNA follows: TGTGCCACCGGACAGGATAATTCACCCCTCCACTTT. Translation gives CATGQDNSPLHF. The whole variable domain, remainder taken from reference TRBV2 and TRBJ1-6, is EPEVTQTPSHQVTQMGQEVILRCVPISNHLYFYWYRQILGQKVEFLVSFYNNEISEKSEIFDDQFSVERPDGSNFTLKIRSTKLEDSAMYFCATGQDNSPLHFGNGTRLTVT.

CDR3: CASSLVGREGYGYTF. CDR3 nucleotide sequence: TGTGCCAGCAGCTTGGTAGGCAGGGAAGGCTATGGCTACACCTTC. The chain couples TRBV5-8 to TRBJ1-2, with TRBD1 as a possible D gene (5 bases). V was pared by 0 bases and J by 4 bases, with 13 bases between. CDR3 length: 15 amino acids. From germline, CDR1 is SGHTS and CDR2 YDEGEE.

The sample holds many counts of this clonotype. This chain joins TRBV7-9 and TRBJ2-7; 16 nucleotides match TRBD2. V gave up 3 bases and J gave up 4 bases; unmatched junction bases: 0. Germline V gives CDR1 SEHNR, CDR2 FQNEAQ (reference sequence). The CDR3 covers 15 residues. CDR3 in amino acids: CASSLGLAGGYEQYF. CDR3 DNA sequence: TGTGCCAGCAGCTTGGGACTAGCGGGAGGGTACGAGCAGTACTTC.

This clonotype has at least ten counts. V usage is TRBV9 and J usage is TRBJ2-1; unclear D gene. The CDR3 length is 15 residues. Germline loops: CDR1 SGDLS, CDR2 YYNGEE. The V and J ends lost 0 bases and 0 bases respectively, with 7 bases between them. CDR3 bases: TGTGCCAGCAGCGTAGTGGGTGACTCCTACAATGAGCAGTTCTTC. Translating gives CASSVVGDSYNEQFF.

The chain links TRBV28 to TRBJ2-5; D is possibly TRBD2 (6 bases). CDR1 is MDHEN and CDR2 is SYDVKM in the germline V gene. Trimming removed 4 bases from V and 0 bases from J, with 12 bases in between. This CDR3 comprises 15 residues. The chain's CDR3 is CASSSFGSNQETQYF. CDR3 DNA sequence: TGTGCCAGCAGTTCTTTCGGGAGCAACCAAGAGACCCAGTACTTC.

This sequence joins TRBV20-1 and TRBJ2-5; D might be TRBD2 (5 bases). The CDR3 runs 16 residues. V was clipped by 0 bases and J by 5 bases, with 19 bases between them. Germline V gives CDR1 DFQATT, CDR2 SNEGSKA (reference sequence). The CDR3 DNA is TGCAGTGCTAGAGATAACCTGGAGAGAGGGCTGGAGACCCAGTACTTC. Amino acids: CSARDNLERGLETQYF.

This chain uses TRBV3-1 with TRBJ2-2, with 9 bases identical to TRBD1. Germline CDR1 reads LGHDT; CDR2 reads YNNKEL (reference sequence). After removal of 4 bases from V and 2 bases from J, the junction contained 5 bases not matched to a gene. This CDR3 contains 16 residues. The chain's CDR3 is CASSLRTGVNTGELFF. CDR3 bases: TGTGCCAGCAGCCTTCGGACAGGGGTAAACACCGGGGAGCTGTTTTTT.

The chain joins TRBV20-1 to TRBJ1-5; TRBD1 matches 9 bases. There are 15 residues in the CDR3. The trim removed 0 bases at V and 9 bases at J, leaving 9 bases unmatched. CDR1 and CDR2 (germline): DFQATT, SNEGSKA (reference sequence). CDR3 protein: CSARDTTGGYRPQHF. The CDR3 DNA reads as TGCAGTGCTAGAGATACAACAGGGGGCTATCGGCCCCAGCATTTT.

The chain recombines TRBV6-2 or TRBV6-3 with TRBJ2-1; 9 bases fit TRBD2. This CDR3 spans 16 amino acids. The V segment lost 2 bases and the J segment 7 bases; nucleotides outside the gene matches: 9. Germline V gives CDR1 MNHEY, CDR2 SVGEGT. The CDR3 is CASSYPPSGDINEQFF. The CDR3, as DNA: TGTGCCAGCAGTTACCCTCCTAGCGGGGACATTAATGAGCAGTTCTTC.

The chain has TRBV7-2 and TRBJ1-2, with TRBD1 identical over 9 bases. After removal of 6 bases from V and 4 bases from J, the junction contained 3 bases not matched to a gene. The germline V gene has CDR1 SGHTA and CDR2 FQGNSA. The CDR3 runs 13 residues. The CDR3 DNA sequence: TGTGCCAGCAGGGGACAGGGACCCTATGGCTACACCTTC. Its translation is CASRGQGPYGYTF.

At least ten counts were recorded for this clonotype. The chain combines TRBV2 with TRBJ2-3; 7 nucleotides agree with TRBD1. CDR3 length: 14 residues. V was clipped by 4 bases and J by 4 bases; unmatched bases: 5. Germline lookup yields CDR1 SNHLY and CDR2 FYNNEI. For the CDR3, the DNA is TGTGCCAGCAGTGGACAGGGAAGGGCAGATACGCAGTATTTT. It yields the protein CASSGQGRADTQYF.

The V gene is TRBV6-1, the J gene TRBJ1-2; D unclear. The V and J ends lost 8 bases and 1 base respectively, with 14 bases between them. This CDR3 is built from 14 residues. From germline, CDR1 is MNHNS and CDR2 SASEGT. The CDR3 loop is CASSPGWDNYGYTF. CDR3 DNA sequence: TGTGCCAGCTCACCAGGCTGGGATAACTATGGCTACACCTTC.

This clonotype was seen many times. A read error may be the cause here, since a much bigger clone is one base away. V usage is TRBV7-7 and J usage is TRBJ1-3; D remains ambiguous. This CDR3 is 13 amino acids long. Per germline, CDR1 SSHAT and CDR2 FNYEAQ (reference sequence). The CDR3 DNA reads TGTGCCAGCAGCTTAGAGCGAGGAAACGCCATATATTTT. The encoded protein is CASSLERGNAIYF.

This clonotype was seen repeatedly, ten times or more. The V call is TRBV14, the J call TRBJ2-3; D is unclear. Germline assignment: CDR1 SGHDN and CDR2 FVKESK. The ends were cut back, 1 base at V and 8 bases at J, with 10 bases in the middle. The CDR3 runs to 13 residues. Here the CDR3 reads CASSQAFDPTQYF. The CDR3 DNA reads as TGTGCCAGCAGCCAAGCTTTTGACCCTACGCAGTATTTT.

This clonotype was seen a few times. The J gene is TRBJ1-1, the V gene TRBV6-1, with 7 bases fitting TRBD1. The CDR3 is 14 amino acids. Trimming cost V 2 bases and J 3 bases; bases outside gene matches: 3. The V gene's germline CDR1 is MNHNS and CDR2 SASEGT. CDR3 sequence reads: CASSERQGHTEAFF. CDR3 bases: TGTGCCAGCAGTGAACGACAGGGTCACACTGAAGCTTTCTTT.